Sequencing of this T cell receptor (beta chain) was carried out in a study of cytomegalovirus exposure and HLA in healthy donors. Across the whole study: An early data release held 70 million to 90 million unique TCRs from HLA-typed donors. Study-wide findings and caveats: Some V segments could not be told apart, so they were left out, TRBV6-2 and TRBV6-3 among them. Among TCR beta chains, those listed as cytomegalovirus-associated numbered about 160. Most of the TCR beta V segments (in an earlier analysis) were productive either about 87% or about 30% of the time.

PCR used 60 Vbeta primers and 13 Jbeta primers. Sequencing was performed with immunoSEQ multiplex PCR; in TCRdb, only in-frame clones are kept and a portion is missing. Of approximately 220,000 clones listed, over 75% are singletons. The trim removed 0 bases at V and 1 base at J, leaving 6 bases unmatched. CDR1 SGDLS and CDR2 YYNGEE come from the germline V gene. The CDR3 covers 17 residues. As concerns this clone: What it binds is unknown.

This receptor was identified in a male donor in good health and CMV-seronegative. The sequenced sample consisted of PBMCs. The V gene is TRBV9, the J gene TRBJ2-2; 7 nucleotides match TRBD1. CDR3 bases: TGTGCCAGCAGCGTAGAAGCGTCAGGGGGGAACACCGGGGAGCTGTTTTTT. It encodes CASSVEASGGNTGELFF.